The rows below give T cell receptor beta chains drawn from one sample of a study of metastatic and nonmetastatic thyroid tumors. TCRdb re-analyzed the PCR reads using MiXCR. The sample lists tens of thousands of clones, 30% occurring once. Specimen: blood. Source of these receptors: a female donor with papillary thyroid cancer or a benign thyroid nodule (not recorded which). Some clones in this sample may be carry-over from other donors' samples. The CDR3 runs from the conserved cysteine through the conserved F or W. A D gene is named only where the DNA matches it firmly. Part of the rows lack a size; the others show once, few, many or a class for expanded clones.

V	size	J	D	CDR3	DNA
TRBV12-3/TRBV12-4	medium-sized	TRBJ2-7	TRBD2	CASSASGTSSYEQYF	TGTGCCAGCAGTGCTAGCGGGACAAGCTCCTACGAGCAGTACTTC
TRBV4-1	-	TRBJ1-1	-	CASSQDHARNHRLGAFF	TGCGCCAGCAGCCAAGATCATGCAAGAAACCACCGACTGGGAGCTTTCTTT
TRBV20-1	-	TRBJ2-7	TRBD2	CSAPGTSGSYEQYF	TGCAGTGCCCCCGGGACTAGCGGGAGCTACGAGCAGTACTTC
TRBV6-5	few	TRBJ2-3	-	CASSYGSWQLSSTDTQYF	TGTGCCAGCAGTTACGGGAGCTGGCAGCTCTCTAGCACAGATACGCAGTATTTT
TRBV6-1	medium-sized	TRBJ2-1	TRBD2	CASTRGTSGSSEQFF	TGTGCCAGCACCCGAGGGACTAGCGGGAGTAGTGAGCAGTTCTTC
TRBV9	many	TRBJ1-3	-	CASSPTQGTGNTIYF	TGTGCCAGCAGCCCGACACAGGGAACTGGAAACACCATATATTTT
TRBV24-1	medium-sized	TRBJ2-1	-	CATSGGNEQFF	TGTGCCACCAGTGGAGGCAATGAGCAGTTCTTC
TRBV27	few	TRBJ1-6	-	CASSQNRGGSPLHF	TGTGCCAGCAGTCAGAACCGTGGGGGGTCACCCCTCCACTTT
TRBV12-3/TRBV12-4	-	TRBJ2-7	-	CASSSTGDTIIYEQYF	TGTGCCAGCAGTTCCACCGGGGACACGATCATCTACGAGCAGTACTTC
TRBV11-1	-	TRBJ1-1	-	CASSLALAGGNTEAFF	TGTGCCAGCAGCTTAGCGCTGGCGGGGGGAAACACTGAAGCTTTCTTT
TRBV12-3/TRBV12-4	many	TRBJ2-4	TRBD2	CASSLGTSGLYF	TGTGCCAGCAGTTTAGGTACTAGCGGGTTATACTTC
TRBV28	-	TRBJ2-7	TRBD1	CASRLTGDLLYEQYF	TGTGCCAGCAGACTAACAGGGGATCTCCTCTACGAGCAGTACTTC
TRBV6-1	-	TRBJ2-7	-	CASRTGSTYEQYF	TGTGCCAGCAGAACAGGGAGCACCTACGAGCAGTACTTC
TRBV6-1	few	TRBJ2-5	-	CASSERFPQVMAETQYF	TGTGCCAGCAGTGAACGCTTTCCACAGGTCATGGCAGAGACCCAGTACTTC
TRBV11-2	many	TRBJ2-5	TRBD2	CASSLDRGGLRETQYF	TGTGCCAGCAGCTTAGATCGCGGGGGTCTCCGAGAGACCCAGTACTTC
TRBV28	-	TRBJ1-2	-	CALSAGGQLYGYTF	TGTGCCCTCTCTGCGGGGGGCCAGCTCTATGGCTACACCTTC
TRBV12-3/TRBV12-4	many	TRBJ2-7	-	CASSFALTYEQYF	TGTGCCAGCAGTTTCGCTTTAACCTACGAGCAGTACTTC
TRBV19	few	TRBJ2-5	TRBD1	CASRQGETQYF	TGTGCCAGTAGACAGGGGGAGACCCAGTACTTC
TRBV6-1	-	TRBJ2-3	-	CASKLTRSTDTQYF	TGTGCCAGCAAATTGACTCGAAGCACAGATACGCAGTATTTT
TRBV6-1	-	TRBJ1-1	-	CASTASGYTEAFF	TGTGCCAGCACAGCATCGGGGTACACTGAAGCTTTCTTT
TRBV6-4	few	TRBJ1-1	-	CASRGGNTEAFF	TGTGCCAGCAGAGGGGGAAACACTGAAGCTTTCTTT
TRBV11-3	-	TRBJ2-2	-	CASSTGLDTGELFF	TGTGCCAGCAGCACAGGGTTAGACACCGGGGAGCTGTTTTTT
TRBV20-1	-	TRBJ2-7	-	CSVSGERRTYEQYF	TGCAGTGTTTCTGGGGAGCGGAGAACCTACGAGCAGTACTTC
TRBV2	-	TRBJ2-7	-	CASSGTRDRSMNEQYF	TGTGCCAGCAGCGGGACTCGGGACAGAAGTATGAACGAGCAGTACTTC
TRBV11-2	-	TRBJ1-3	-	CASSLDNLYAGNTIYF	TGTGCCAGCAGTCTAGACAACCTCTATGCAGGAAACACCATATATTTT
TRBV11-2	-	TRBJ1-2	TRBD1	CASSPGQGEAYGYTF	TGTGCCAGCAGCCCGGGACAGGGGGAGGCCTATGGCTACACCTTC
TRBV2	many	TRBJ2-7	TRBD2	CASRAGSPYEQYF	TGTGCCAGCAGAGCGGGGTCTCCCTACGAGCAGTACTTC
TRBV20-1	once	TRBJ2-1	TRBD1	CSASLTGGGIYNEQFF	TGCAGTGCTAGTCTGACAGGGGGGGGGATTTACAATGAGCAGTTCTTC
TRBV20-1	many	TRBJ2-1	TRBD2	CSARASGSPNEQFF	TGCAGTGCTAGGGCCAGCGGGAGCCCCAATGAGCAGTTCTTC
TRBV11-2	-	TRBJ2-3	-	CASSSTPAGDTQYF	TGTGCCAGCAGCTCCACACCCGCCGGGGATACGCAGTATTTT
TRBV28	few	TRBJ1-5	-	CASSTVNQPQHF	TGTGCCAGCTCAACTGTGAATCAGCCCCAGCATTTT
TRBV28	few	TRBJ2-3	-	CASRGGQSTDTQYF	TGTGCCAGCAGGGGGGGACAGAGCACAGATACGCAGTATTTT
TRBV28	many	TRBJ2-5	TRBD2	CASSGTSTGRAETQYF	TGTGCCAGCAGCGGGACTAGTACTGGGAGGGCAGAGACCCAGTACTTC
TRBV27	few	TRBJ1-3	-	CASGTSGNTIYF	TGTGCCAGCGGCACCTCTGGAAACACCATATATTTT
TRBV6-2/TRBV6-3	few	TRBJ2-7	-	CASSRNSGTASSYEQYF	TGTGCCAGCAGCCGAAATTCCGGGACGGCCAGCTCCTACGAGCAGTACTTC
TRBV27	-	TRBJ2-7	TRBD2	CASSPRGSGRDEQYF	TGTGCCAGCAGTCCCCGGGGTAGCGGGAGGGACGAGCAGTACTTC
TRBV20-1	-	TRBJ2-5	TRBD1	CSARRDRGGETQYF	TGCAGTGCTAGGCGGGACAGGGGAGGGGAGACCCAGTACTTC
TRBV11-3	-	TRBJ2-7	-	CASSLDPRYEQYF	TGTGCCAGCAGCTTAGATCCTCGCTACGAGCAGTACTTC
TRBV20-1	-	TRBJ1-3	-	CSARVAGNTIYF	TGCAGTGCGAGAGTGGCTGGAAACACCATATATTTT
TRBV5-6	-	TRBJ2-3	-	CASILMGGRADTQYF	TGTGCCAGCATCCTTATGGGGGGGCGGGCAGATACGCAGTATTTT
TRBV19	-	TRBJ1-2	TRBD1	CASSIVPGQGGYGYTF	TGTGCCAGTAGTATAGTCCCGGGACAGGGGGGCTATGGCTACACCTTC
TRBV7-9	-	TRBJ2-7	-	CASSSPSYYEQYF	TGTGCCAGCAGCTCGCCGTCCTACTACGAGCAGTACTTC
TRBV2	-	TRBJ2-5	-	CASSLWDTEETQYF	TGTGCCAGCAGTCTTTGGGACACCGAAGAGACCCAGTACTTC
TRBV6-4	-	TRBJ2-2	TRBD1	CASRDRGNTGELFF	TGTGCCAGCCGGGACAGGGGGAACACCGGGGAGCTGTTTTTT
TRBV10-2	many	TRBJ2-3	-	CASSEPGTDTQYF	TGCGCCAGCTCCGAACCGGGCACAGATACGCAGTATTTT
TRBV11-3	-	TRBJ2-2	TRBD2	CASSLSGDTGELFF	TGTGCCAGCAGCTTAAGCGGGGACACCGGGGAGCTGTTTTTT
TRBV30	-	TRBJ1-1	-	CAWSATGQGRTEAFF	TGTGCCTGGAGTGCGACTGGGCAGGGGAGAACTGAAGCTTTCTTT
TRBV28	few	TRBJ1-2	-	CASSLEGPYGYTF	TGTGCCAGCAGTTTAGAGGGACCGTATGGCTACACCTTC
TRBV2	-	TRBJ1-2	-	CASMQLVPYGYTF	TGTGCCAGCATGCAGTTGGTGCCCTATGGCTACACCTTC
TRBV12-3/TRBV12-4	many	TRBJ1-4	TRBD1	CASSQGAQEEKLFF	TGTGCCAGCAGCCAGGGGGCGCAGGAAGAAAAACTGTTTTTT
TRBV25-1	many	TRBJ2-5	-	CASSASTDARETQYF	TGTGCCAGCAGTGCCTCGACTGACGCTCGGGAGACCCAGTACTTC
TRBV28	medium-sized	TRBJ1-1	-	CASSRNTEAFF	TGTGCCAGCAGTCGGAACACTGAAGCTTTCTTT
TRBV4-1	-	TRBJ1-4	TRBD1	CASSQGTGYEKLFF	TGCGCCAGCAGCCAAGGGACAGGGTATGAAAAACTGTTTTTT